The sequence of this T cell receptor (beta chain) was determined in a study of CD8+CD57+ T cells in acquired aplastic anemia. Study overall: Sorted CD4+ and CD8+ cells gave a mean 3.2 ug DNA, range roughly 0.18 to 27.4 ug. An average of roughly 10 million reads for CD4+ cells was obtained from healthy donors. Findings and caveats of the study: Sharing between patients and controls was observed for roughly 29 CD8+ CDR3 sequences.

Germline V gene lookup returns CDR1 SGHDT and CDR2 YYEEEE. The CDR3 is 16 residues long. This clonotype was seen once. What it binds is not known. One end of the junction varies from germline; a read error may be responsible. For CDR3 and TCR beta VDJ profiling, genomic DNA was the template used. TCRdb reprocessed the reads with MiXCR, giving one entry per CDR3 protein. The table lists around 150,000 distinct CDR3 sequences, roughly 47% of them singletons. Sequenced: sorted CD4+, CD8+, or CD8+CD57+ T cells (not recorded which) from PBMCs. This clonotype originated in a human donor in good health. The chain recombines TRBV5-6 with TRBJ2-7; D gene ambiguous. The CDR3 is CASSHRAFVGSYEQCF. The CDR3 nucleotides read TGTGCCAGCAGCCACAGAGCCTTTGTGGGTAGCTACGAGCAGTGCTTC.